This TCR beta chain originates from a study of CD8+ T cells in alopecia areata. Study as a whole: Treated patients were dosed with oral tofacitinib, taking 5 to 10 mg twice daily.

V was clipped by 3 bases and J by 5 bases, with 20 bases between them. Germline assignment: CDR1 SGDLS and CDR2 YYNGEE. The CDR3 is 17 amino acids. Following RNA extraction, reverse transcription yielded cDNA that acted as the sequencing template. Assay: immunoSEQ multiplex PCR; the TCRdb copy retains only in-frame clones and omits some. The repertoire includes about 250,000 clones, roughly two thirds of them detected once, and around 1.2% sits in the top ten. Sequenced here: CD4+ T cells sorted from blood, sampled at week 0. The chain is built from TRBV9 and TRBJ2-2; D might be TRBD1 (5 bases). The sequence was collected from a human donor with alopecia areata. The CDR3 region is CASSAQQGVGFTGELFF. The CDR3 coding sequence is TGTGCCAGCAGCGCCCAGCAGGGCGTGGGATTTACCGGGGAGCTGTTTTTT.